Shown below are 20 T cell receptor beta chains from a single sample sequenced in a study of CD8+CD57+ T cells in acquired aplastic anemia. TCR beta VDJ and CDR3 profiling used genomic DNA as template. TCRdb re-called the reads through MiXCR, storing one row per CDR3 protein. The table includes 400,000 to 450,000 distinct CDR3 sequences, around 68% detected once. Sequenced: sorted CD4+, CD8+, or CD8+CD57+ T cells (not recorded which) from PBMCs. The receptors were sampled from a human donor in good health, serving as a control.

At least ten counts were recorded for this clonotype. The CDR3 DNA reads as TGCGCCAGCAGCCAAGATGGCTATACGCAGTATTTT. Protein: CASSQDGYTQYF. The chain links TRBV4-3 to TRBJ2-3; D call uncertain. CDR1 is LGHNA, CDR2 YSLEER, per germline. This CDR3 comprises 12 residues. V lost 0 bases, J lost 7 bases, and 5 bases lay in between.

With respect to this clonotype: This may be a read error, as it is one base from a much larger clone. V is TRBV6-2 or TRBV6-3 and J is TRBJ1-6; tentative D call: TRBD1 (6 bases). CDR1 and CDR2 from the germline V gene are MNHEY and SVGEGT. CDR3 length: 14 residues. For the CDR3, the DNA is TGTGCCAGCAGGTACAGGGAATATAATCCACCCCTCCACTTT. Amino acid sequence: CASRYREYNPPLHF.

As DNA, the CDR3 is TGTGCCAGCAGCCAAGCCCCTGGGGGGGTAGTCACTGAAGCTTTCTTT. It codes for CASSQAPGGVVTEAFF. The chain uses TRBV9 and TRBJ1-1; a weak D match, TRBD1 (5 bases). V lost 4 bases and J lost 4, with 20 bases in between. The CDR3 length is 16 residues. Per germline, CDR1 SGDLS and CDR2 YYNGEE.

This chain joins TRBV7-9 and TRBJ2-1, with D hard to call. Germline CDR1 SEHNR, CDR2 FQNEAQ (reference sequence). V was clipped by 5 bases and J by 14 bases, with 28 bases between them. The CDR3 contains 16 residues. In nucleotides, the CDR3 is TGTGCCAGCAGCCCCCGGGCCAACTGTGGCTACACCGTCGAGTTCTTC. Its translation: CASSPRANCGYTVEFF.

CDR3 sequence: CAWGLAGGAHTDTQYF. The CDR3 region has the DNA TGTGCCTGGGGCTTAGCGGGGGGCGCACATACAGATACGCAGTATTTT. The chain employs TRBV30 and TRBJ2-3, with 10 nucleotides matching TRBD2. CDR1 and CDR2 from the germline V gene are GTSNPN and SVGIG (reference sequence). The CDR3 is 16 amino acids. V lost 5 bases, J lost 3 bases, and 11 bases stayed unmatched.

The chain recombines TRBV11-3 with TRBJ2-7, with 7 nucleotides matching TRBD2. CDR1 and CDR2 from the germline V gene are SGHNT and YENEEA. The CDR3 sequence is 14 residues long. Germline trimming cut 2 bases from V and 5 bases from J; bases unmatched to any gene: 6. The CDR3 reads CASSLSVGGNEQYF. DNA of the CDR3: TGTGCCAGCAGCTTATCGGTCGGGGGGAACGAGCAGTACTTC.

The chain couples TRBV7-6 to TRBJ1-1, with a tentative D call TRBD1 (6 bases). The CDR3 consists of 15 residues. Trimming removed 5 bases from V and 10 bases from J, with 23 bases in between. CDR1 SGHVS and CDR2 FNYEAQ come from the germline V gene. CDR3 protein: CASSQEAGGADGAFF. DNA of the CDR3: TGTGCCAGCAGCCAGGAGGCGGGGGGCGCGGATGGAGCTTTCTTT.

The rearrangement joins TRBV6-1 to TRBJ2-7; TRBD2 aligns across 8 bases. The CDR3 runs 16 residues. Germline CDR1 is MNHNS and CDR2 is SASEGT. V lost 5 bases to trimming and J lost 7 bases; unmatched junction nucleotides: 16. The CDR3 bases are TGTGCCAGCAGTTCAAACAGCGGGGGCTGTCTAAGGGAGCAGTACTTC. Its translation: CASSSNSGGCLREQYF.

The gene calls are TRBV20-1 and TRBJ2-3; 12 nucleotides agree with TRBD2. After removal of 1 base from V and 2 bases from J, the junction contained 7 bases not matched to a gene. Germline V gives CDR1 DFQATT, CDR2 SNEGSKA (reference sequence). The CDR3 contains 17 residues. CDR3 protein: CSARGGLAGGPTDTQYF. The CDR3 bases are TGCAGTGCTAGAGGTGGGCTAGCGGGAGGGCCCACAGATACGCAGTATTTT.

Turning to this clonotype: Just one base apart from a much larger clone, this may be a read error. The CDR3 DNA is TGTGCCAGCAGTTCGGGGGAGCCTAATGGAAAACTGTTTTTT. This translates into CASSSGEPNGKLFF. The chain links TRBV6-4 to TRBJ1-4; weak D call: TRBD1 (5 bases). Per germline, CDR1 MRHNA and CDR2 SNTAGT. The CDR3 has 14 residues.

The chain couples TRBV5-6 to TRBJ2-3, with D uncertain. The CDR3 has 14 residues. Trimming removed 0 bases from V and 1 base from J, with 6 bases in between. The germline CDR1 and CDR2 sequences are SGHDT and YYEEEE. The CDR3, as DNA: TGTGCCAGCAGCTTGGTGTCGGGCACAGATACGCAGTATTTT. It is translated as CASSLVSGTDTQYF.

This clonotype was found many times. This chain links TRBV5-1 with TRBJ1-1; no definite D call. The CDR3 is 14 residues long. V was shortened by 2 bases and J by 5 bases, with 13 bases between the two germline ends. Germline V gene data show CDR1 as SGHRS and CDR2 as YFSETQ. The CDR3 coding sequence is TGCGCCAGCAGCTTTGGTTCCCCGGGGACTGAAGCTTTCTTT. This sequence encodes CASSFGSPGTEAFF.

This clonotype was recorded many times. The chain has TRBV2 and TRBJ1-5; 7 nucleotides match TRBD1. Looked up from germline, CDR1 is SNHLY and CDR2 is FYNNEI. The CDR3 is 13 residues long. V lost 6 bases and J lost 4; bases outside the gene matches: 3. The CDR3 region is CASRADRNQPQHF. CDR3 nucleotides: TGTGCCAGCAGAGCGGACAGGAATCAGCCCCAGCATTTT.

The chain couples TRBV12-3 or TRBV12-4 to TRBJ2-1, with no clear D. V lost 7 bases and J lost 0, with 13 bases in between. The CDR3 is 15 residues long. CDR3 coding DNA: TGTGCCAGCATTCGGACGTCGAGCTCCTACAATGAGCAGTTCTTC. Its translation: CASIRTSSSYNEQFF.

This clonotype was recorded at least ten times. The chain links TRBV5-5 to TRBJ1-2, with 10 bases identical to TRBD1. Germline CDR1 reads SGHKS; CDR2 reads YYEKEE (reference sequence). The CDR3 consists of 16 residues. The V and J ends lost 0 bases and 3 bases, in that order; junction bases with no gene match: 5. The CDR3: CASSLATGGIDYGYTF. In DNA form, the CDR3 reads TGTGCCAGCAGCTTGGCGACAGGGGGCATTGACTATGGCTACACCTTC. The full variable domain, rest sourced from reference TRBV5-5 and TRBJ1-2, is DAGVTQSPTHLIKTRGQQVTLRCSPISGHKSVSWYQQVLGQGPQFIFQYYEKEERGRGNFPDRFSARQFPNYSSELNVNALLLGDSALYLCASSLATGGIDYGYTFGSGTRLTVV.

This chain uses TRBV14 with TRBJ2-1, with D uncertain. The CDR3 has 14 amino acids. Germline CDR1 is SGHDN and CDR2 is FVKESK. The ends were cut back, 0 bases at V and 16 bases at J, with 19 bases in the middle. Here the CDR3 reads CASSQDTSYGYTFF. CDR3 sequence (DNA): TGTGCCAGCAGCCAAGATACCTCCTATGGCTACACCTTCTTC.

The chain is built from TRBV10-3 and TRBJ2-1; weak D call: TRBD2 (6 bases). V was trimmed by 10 bases and J by 0 bases, leaving 10 bases between them. The V gene's germline CDR1 is ENHRY and CDR2 SYGVKD. The CDR3 covers 13 residues. The CDR3: CASGESSYNEQFF. The CDR3 coding sequence is TGTGCCAGCGGGGAAAGCTCCTACAATGAGCAGTTCTTC.

In regard to this clonotype: A read error may account for a junction end that differs from germline. The chain couples TRBV7-9 to TRBJ1-6; 9 bases agree with TRBD1. The V gene's germline CDR1 is SEHNR and CDR2 FQNEAQ (reference sequence). The CDR3 is made up of 14 amino acids. CDR3 loop: CASSPGTGTRQPQF. CDR3 nucleotides: TGTGCCAGCAGCCCAGGGACAGGGACCCGTCAGCCCCAGTTT.

The chain joins TRBV7-6 to TRBJ2-5; D is unresolved. The CDR3 is 14 amino acids. Trimming took 1 base from V and 14 from J, leaving 20 bases between them. Germline CDR1 SGHVS, CDR2 FNYEAQ. CDR3 nucleotide sequence: TGTGCCAGCAGCTTAGTCGCGGATACGCAGTATTTTTACTTC. Its protein is CASSLVADTQYFYF.

Points on this clonotype: Relative to the germline gene, one junction end is altered; a read error may explain this. In DNA form, the CDR3 reads TGTGCCAGCAGCGTAGCCCCGGGACAGGGGGGCCAGGATGAGCAGTTCTTC. It is translated as CASSVAPGQGGQDEQFF. The V call is TRBV7-2, the J call TRBJ2-1; 11 bases map to TRBD1. The CDR3 is 17 amino acids. CDR1 is SGHTA and CDR2 is FQGNSA in the germline V gene.